This note documents a single T cell receptor (beta chain) sequence. This clone's antigen is unknown. Per-nucleotide qualities are absent, and no much larger clonotype sits a single base away. The sample originates from a study of cytomegalovirus exposure and HLA in healthy donors (dated by TCRdb to 2016 to 2017). Study-level background: An earlier analysis of 550 to 700 of the donors reported roughly 270 Gb of sequence data and about 100 million unique TCR beta sequences from roughly 200 million T cells. About 300 gigabases of sequencing data and approximately 93 million unique TCR sequences were included in an early release covering 550 to 650 HLA-typed donors. Of the roughly 400 genotyped donors, over 65% fell in the genetic ancestry cluster associated with self-reported Caucasian donors. The study was designed to test whether signatures of past pathogen exposure could be identified by cataloging public T cell receptors. The study profiled the T cell repertoires of about 720 subjects by immunosequencing and related them to cytomegalovirus serostatus. Besides the first cohort of roughly 700 subjects, a separate validation cohort made up of roughly 120 different subjects was used. To predict cytomegalovirus infection status, the study combined high-throughput TCR immunosequencing, statistical association of individual TCRs with disease status, and machine learning. To study patterns of TCR occurrence, a later analysis re-analyzed previously published TCR beta repertoires from around 670 donors and added high-resolution HLA genotyping. Rather than using new phenotypic data, the later analysis identified candidate immune exposures from TCR beta sequences and from how often those sequences occurred across donors. An earlier analysis of around 640 of the donors used high-throughput TCR beta sequencing to judge whether each TCR beta V gene segment behaved as functional or pseudogenic. Donor age, sex, ethnicity and CMV serostatus were compiled together with the repertoire data. A later genetic analysis used genome-wide SNP genotypes for about 60% of the roughly 670 donors, treating that subset as a discovery cohort. All discovery cohort repertoires had been generated on a single sequencing platform. Both class I and class II loci were covered by HLA typing, at four-digit resolution. The number of donors typed differed by locus, with 629-630 for A, B, C, DRB1 and DQB1, around 560 for DQA1, 600 to 610 for DPA1, and around 460 for DPB1. Five DR-DQ haplotypes were handled as single units for association and clustering, since linkage in the cohort was strong. On average, roughly 250,000 unique TCR beta nucleotide sequences were sequenced per donor among some 430 genotyped donors of the cohort, with roughly 18% of those sequences being non-productive. What the authors observed across the whole study: A later analysis found that TCR association rates varied across HLA loci, with DRB1 alleles showing the most associated TCRs and HLA-C alleles the fewest. Immune exposure information for the cohort was limited to CMV serostatus. A later analysis associated 17,000 or so TCR beta sequences with specific HLA alleles at a false discovery rate of 0.05. The sequencing pipeline was judged likely to have produced a cluster of highly shared sequence variants as a technical artifact. A later analysis reported that several top co-occurrence clusters appeared linked to parvovirus B19, influenza, CMV and Epstein-Barr virus. This cohort had only TCR beta chains sequenced, and the lack of alpha or paired-chain data limited which features could be detected. A further reported finding was that TCR beta sequences accurately predicted the HLA-A and HLA-B alleles for most subjects in the first cohort. Compared with the approximately 710-donor mean, donors in an Asian-associated ancestry cluster had fewer N-insertions in productive TCRs, according to a later genetic analysis. In the study, around 160 TCR beta chains were listed as associated with cytomegalovirus. The authors suggested that the approach could potentially be extended to other disease states and immunological phenotypes. Linkage disequilibrium might explain the correlated functional status among segregating V segments, but an unknown experimental factor could not be ruled out. Some IMGT-functional V segments, including TRBV6-2 and TRBV6-3, could not be told apart with the 87-base-pair reads, so those segments were excluded. Presence/absence analyses assumed roughly uniform sequencing depth across donors, an assumption that may not hold. A later genetic analysis associated a missense DCLRE1C variant with V-gene and J-gene trimming of TCR beta chains, and an independent cohort replicated the association. In a later analysis, HLA-associated TCR beta chains showed more clonal expansion and lower generation probabilities than non-associated chains that were equally common. In an earlier analysis of around 600 of the donors, most TCR beta V segments appeared in productive rearrangements about 87% or about 30% of the time, broadly matching IMGT annotations. Assigning TCR associations to individual alleles was difficult when HLA alleles, especially DR and DQ, strongly co-occurred. A later analysis found that most CMV-associated TCR beta chains appeared HLA-restricted, with HLA associations seemingly driven largely by CMV exposure. In vitro tests confirmed that a few of the cytomegalovirus-associated TCR beta chains recognize cytomegalovirus antigens. HLA typing was unavailable for some donors at each locus, so association tests used only the typed subset. Most TCR sequences were observed very rarely across donors, whereas some public TCRs were present in many individuals. About 15 rarely observed V segments, including chromosome 9 orphons, were excluded from the earlier analysis of just under 600 of the donors because counts were too low. In both the original and validation cohorts, the classifier was reported to diagnose cytomegalovirus status with high specificity and sensitivity.

In total, roughly 670 healthy bone marrow donors made up the cohort. All cohort members were sampled while nominally healthy, although unrecorded immune exposures were likely present. CMV serostatus was positive for around 310 and negative for about 55% of the roughly 670 cohort members, and was not recorded for this donor. A peripheral blood sample was provided by each donor, and peripheral blood mononuclear cells were used for TCR beta sequencing. Genomic DNA was extracted from the blood cell samples with the Qiagen DNeasy Blood Extraction Kit. Trimming at the junction amounts to 5 bases on V and 7 bases on J, and the germline ends lie 18 bases apart. From a lookup of the germline V gene (reference sequence), CDR1 and CDR2 are LNHDA and SQIVND. The CDR3 measures 16 amino acids from cysteine to phenylalanine. Just CDR3 DNA is preserved here, 48 bases in frame from base 1. The library was generated by the immunoSEQ multiplex PCR assay. For the multiplex PCR, a mixture combining 60 forward primers for TCR Vbeta segments and 13 reverse primers for TCR Jbeta segments was used. The CDR3 region of rearranged TCR beta genes was amplified from genomic DNA by a multiplex PCR assay. Amplified TCR beta libraries were sequenced as 87-base-pair reads on the Illumina HiSeq System. Per the original workflow: A later analysis tallied around 80 million unique TCR beta chains across the 640 or so repertoires, and about 10 million of those chains were shared by two or more donors. A nearest-neighbor algorithm error-corrected the raw reads and collapsed the reads into unique sequences, merging closely related sequences to remove PCR and sequencing errors. To assign V, D and J gene segments, CDR3 sequences were aligned to IMGT reference sequences. For a sequence to be retained, a match of at least six nucleotides was required to both a V gene segment and a J gene segment. A rearrangement counted as productive if the CDR3 had no stop codons and remained in frame with V and J, and every other rearrangement counted as non-productive. Following IMGT convention, CDR3 was defined as the stretch from the second conserved V-encoded cysteine up to the conserved J-encoded phenylalanine. The earlier analysis of some 550 of the donors excluded any sequence lacking an unambiguous match to a single V gene segment. In an earlier analysis of roughly 500 of the donors, V segments were called functional above 56.7% productive rearrangements and were called segregating when the between-donor standard deviation exceeded 5%. A statistical classification framework was developed to diagnose cytomegalovirus status using the catalog of TCR beta chain sequences. In a later analysis, V and J genes were assigned by comparing TCR nucleotide sequences against IMGT/GENE-DB human TR gene sequences. The TCRdist pipeline was used in a later analysis to assign CDR3 sequences and most-parsimonious VDJ recombination scenarios. In a later analysis, each TCR beta chain was defined by its CDR3 amino acid sequence together with its V-gene family, and reads without a unique V-gene family were excluded. As a way to deal with suspected cross-contamination and a sequencing artifact, a later analysis dropped 450 to 600 nucleotide sequences that were highly shared and had low generation probability. In a later analysis, a clonal expansion index for each public chain was calculated from normalized within-repertoire ranks of inferred template counts. In a later analysis, generation probabilities were computed using a VDJ recombination model fitted to out-of-frame rearrangements, and the results were checked against IGoR. A later analysis scored TCR-TCR, TCR-HLA and TCR-CMV co-occurrence with hypergeometric tests, applying a repertoire-size bias correction to TCR pairs. In a later analysis, false discovery rates were estimated by permuting HLA or CMV assignments 20 times. In a later analysis, co-occurring TCRs were grouped with DBSCAN, and TCRdist sequence similarity was added when clustering was performed within HLA-allele-positive subsets. Repertoires with fewer than 30,000 or more than 120,000 public chains were left out of co-occurrence clustering, as were five repertoires with anomalous nucleotide sharing. TCRdb obtained this table from immuneACCESS and retained in-frame rearrangements with V and J assigned. These tables miss some clones; where compared with another copy, unresolved V genes account for less than half of the shortfall, and the remainder is unexplained. V, J and clone size are those of that table, while D and trimming were read from the DNA. This sample is represented by 70,000 to 95,000 clones; 70% to 85% of them were singletons. Around an eighth of the sample is held by the ten biggest clonotypes.

Sample: PBMCs. The sequence came from a human donor in good health. The receptor chain draws on TRBV19 and TRBJ1-6; the D gene remains uncertain. CDR3 reads: CASSVRQPSLNSPLHF. The nucleotide sequence is TGTGCCAGTAGTGTGAGGCAACCTAGCCTAAATTCACCCCTCCACTTT.